This is a list of T cell receptor beta chains from one sample in a study of blood T cell repertoires in COVID-19. Produced via immunoSEQ multiplex PCR; TCRdb's table is partial and in-frame only. The data hold more than 200,000 clones, with about 86% observed a single time. The sequencing input was peripheral blood. The receptors were gathered from a man aged 30 to 39 with active or convalescent COVID-19. Both conserved end residues are part of each CDR3. A D gene is named only where the DNA matches it firmly. Clone size, where shown, is once, few, many, or a class for clones that have expanded.

v_gene: TRBV5-1
j_gene: TRBJ2-2
d_gene: NA
abundance: NA
CDR3aa: CASSPPLGGTGELFF
CDR3nt: TGCGCCAGCAGCCCCCCCTTGGGGGGTACCGGGGAGCTGTTTTTT

v_gene: TRBV6-5
j_gene: TRBJ1-5
d_gene: NA
abundance: NA
CDR3aa: CASSYSGGFEQPQHF
CDR3nt: TGTGCCAGCAGTTACTCCGGGGGTTTTGAACAGCCCCAGCATTTT

v_gene: TRBV25-1
j_gene: TRBJ1-1
d_gene: TRBD1
abundance: NA
CDR3aa: CASSPGQGASEKAFF
CDR3nt: TGTGCCAGCAGCCCGGGACAGGGGGCGTCAGAAAAAGCTTTCTTT

v_gene: TRBV19
j_gene: TRBJ2-3
d_gene: NA
abundance: few
CDR3aa: CASSREGVGYTQYF
CDR3nt: TGTGCCAGTAGTCGCGAGGGGGTAGGATATACGCAGTATTTT

v_gene: TRBV4-2
j_gene: TRBJ2-3
d_gene: NA
abundance: NA
CDR3aa: CASGERDTQYF
CDR3nt: TGTGCCAGCGGAGAGCGGGATACGCAGTATTTT

v_gene: TRBV7-8
j_gene: TRBJ2-1
d_gene: NA
abundance: NA
CDR3aa: CASSKGGGVGAYNEQFF
CDR3nt: TGTGCCAGCAGCAAAGGAGGGGGGGTTGGTGCTTACAATGAGCAGTTCTTC

v_gene: TRBV14
j_gene: TRBJ1-6
d_gene: NA
abundance: NA
CDR3aa: CASSQTRGNSPLHF
CDR3nt: TGTGCCAGCAGCCAAACGAGGGGGAATTCACCCCTCCACTTT

v_gene: TRBV19
j_gene: TRBJ1-5
d_gene: NA
abundance: NA
CDR3aa: CASRAGGNQPQHF
CDR3nt: TGTGCCAGTAGAGCAGGGGGCAATCAGCCCCAGCATTTT

v_gene: TRBV19
j_gene: TRBJ1-1
d_gene: NA
abundance: NA
CDR3aa: CASIAGEGITEAFF
CDR3nt: TGTGCCAGTATTGCAGGGGAGGGGATCACTGAAGCTTTCTTT

v_gene: TRBV4-1
j_gene: TRBJ1-2
d_gene: NA
abundance: NA
CDR3aa: CASSLSDLEGANYGYTF
CDR3nt: TGCGCCAGCAGCCTAAGTGATTTGGAGGGTGCGAACTATGGCTACACCTTC

v_gene: TRBV30
j_gene: TRBJ2-1
d_gene: NA
abundance: NA
CDR3aa: CAWSGRGPYNEQFF
CDR3nt: TGTGCCTGGAGCGGGCGGGGGCCATACAATGAGCAGTTCTTC

v_gene: TRBV7-9
j_gene: TRBJ1-6
d_gene: NA
abundance: NA
CDR3aa: CASSSLRTGNNSPLHF
CDR3nt: TGTGCCAGCAGCTCCCTGCGTACAGGGAATAATTCACCCCTCCACTTT

v_gene: TRBV21-1
j_gene: TRBJ1-5
d_gene: NA
abundance: NA
CDR3aa: CASSKLNKDRGLPNQPQHF
CDR3nt: TGTGCCAGCAGCAAACTCAATAAGGACAGGGGCTTACCGAATCAGCCCCAGCATTTT

v_gene: TRBV19
j_gene: TRBJ2-6
d_gene: TRBD1
abundance: NA
CDR3aa: CASTPRDRGGSGANVLTF
CDR3nt: TGTGCCAGTACTCCCCGGGACAGGGGTGGCTCTGGGGCCAACGTCCTGACTTTC

v_gene: TRBV2
j_gene: TRBJ2-5
d_gene: NA
abundance: NA
CDR3aa: CASSEGEGGQETQYF
CDR3nt: TGTGCCAGCAGTGAAGGGGAAGGGGGACAAGAGACCCAGTACTTC

v_gene: TRBV27
j_gene: TRBJ2-5
d_gene: NA
abundance: NA
CDR3aa: CASSLRQGGETQYF
CDR3nt: TGTGCCAGCAGTTTACGCCAGGGGGGAGAGACCCAGTACTTC

v_gene: TRBV27
j_gene: TRBJ1-1
d_gene: NA
abundance: once
CDR3aa: CASSNPWANTEAFF
CDR3nt: TGTGCCAGCAGTAACCCCTGGGCGAACACTGAAGCTTTCTTT

v_gene: TRBV11-3
j_gene: TRBJ2-6
d_gene: NA
abundance: NA
CDR3aa: CASSPGGSGANVLTF
CDR3nt: TGTGCCAGCAGCCCGGGTGGCTCTGGGGCCAACGTCCTGACTTTC

v_gene: TRBV7-2
j_gene: TRBJ1-5
d_gene: NA
abundance: few
CDR3aa: CASSFQGRLGNQPQHF
CDR3nt: TGTGCCAGCAGCTTTCAGGGGCGGCTGGGCAATCAGCCCCAGCATTTT

v_gene: TRBV23-1
j_gene: TRBJ2-3
d_gene: NA
abundance: NA
CDR3aa: CASSRGTYQADTQYF
CDR3nt: TGCGCCAGCAGTCGCGGGACCTATCAGGCAGATACGCAGTATTTT

v_gene: TRBV5-4
j_gene: TRBJ2-2
d_gene: NA
abundance: many
CDR3aa: CASSVRRGGELFF
CDR3nt: TGTGCCAGCAGCGTACGGCGCGGCGGGGAGCTGTTTTTT

v_gene: TRBV6-1
j_gene: TRBJ1-1
d_gene: NA
abundance: NA
CDR3aa: CASSEGARTEAFF
CDR3nt: TGTGCCAGCAGTGAGGGGGCACGAACTGAAGCTTTCTTT

v_gene: TRBV6-5
j_gene: TRBJ1-2
d_gene: NA
abundance: few
CDR3aa: CASTQGFDYGYTF
CDR3nt: TGTGCCAGCACGCAGGGTTTTGACTATGGCTACACCTTC

v_gene: TRBV30
j_gene: TRBJ2-7
d_gene: NA
abundance: NA
CDR3aa: CAWSAHRVYEQYF
CDR3nt: TGTGCCTGGAGTGCCCACAGGGTCTACGAGCAGTACTTC

v_gene: TRBV4-2
j_gene: TRBJ1-6
d_gene: NA
abundance: NA
CDR3aa: CASSQASRDKRSPLHF
CDR3nt: TGTGCCAGCAGCCAAGCTAGCCGGGACAAACGATCACCCCTCCACTTT

v_gene: TRBV7-2
j_gene: TRBJ2-7
d_gene: NA
abundance: NA
CDR3aa: CASSLAWPAPTYEQYF
CDR3nt: TGTGCCAGCAGCTTAGCGTGGCCAGCGCCTACCTACGAGCAGTACTTC

v_gene: TRBV4-1
j_gene: TRBJ2-2
d_gene: TRBD1
abundance: NA
CDR3aa: CASSQGQGLNTGELFF
CDR3nt: TGCGCCAGCAGCCAGGGACAGGGACTGAACACCGGGGAGCTGTTTTTT

v_gene: TRBV6-5
j_gene: TRBJ1-5
d_gene: NA
abundance: NA
CDR3aa: CASRGDTRNQPQHF
CDR3nt: TGTGCCAGCAGGGGGGACACTCGCAATCAGCCCCAGCATTTT

v_gene: TRBV6-2/TRBV6-3
j_gene: TRBJ2-7
d_gene: TRBD1
abundance: NA
CDR3aa: CASSSVGQVVNYEQYF
CDR3nt: TGTGCCAGCAGTTCCGTTGGACAGGTTGTTAACTACGAGCAGTACTTC

v_gene: TRBV4-2
j_gene: TRBJ2-1
d_gene: TRBD2
abundance: NA
CDR3aa: CASSHNSGGSSYNEQFF
CDR3nt: TGTGCCAGCAGCCACAATAGCGGGGGGAGCTCCTACAATGAGCAGTTCTTC

v_gene: TRBV9
j_gene: TRBJ2-5
d_gene: NA
abundance: NA
CDR3aa: CASSVGASWETQYF
CDR3nt: TGTGCCAGCAGCGTAGGAGCGTCTTGGGAGACCCAGTACTTC

v_gene: TRBV6-5
j_gene: TRBJ1-2
d_gene: NA
abundance: NA
CDR3aa: CASSLSGYGYTF
CDR3nt: TGTGCCAGCAGTTTGTCAGGCTATGGCTACACCTTC